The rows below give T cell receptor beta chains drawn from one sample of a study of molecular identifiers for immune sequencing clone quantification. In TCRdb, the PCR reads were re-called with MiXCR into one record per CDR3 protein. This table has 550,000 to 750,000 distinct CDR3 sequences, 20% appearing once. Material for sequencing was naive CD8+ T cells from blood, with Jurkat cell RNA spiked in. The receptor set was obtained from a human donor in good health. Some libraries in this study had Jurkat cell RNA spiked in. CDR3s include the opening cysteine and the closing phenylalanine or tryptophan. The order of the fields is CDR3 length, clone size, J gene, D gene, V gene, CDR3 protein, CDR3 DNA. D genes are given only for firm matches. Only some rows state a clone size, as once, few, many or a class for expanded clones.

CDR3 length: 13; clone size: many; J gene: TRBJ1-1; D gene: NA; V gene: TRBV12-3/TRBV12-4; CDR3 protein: CASIAPGVREAFF; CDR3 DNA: TGTGCCAGCATAGCGCCAGGGGTTCGGGAAGCTTTCTTT
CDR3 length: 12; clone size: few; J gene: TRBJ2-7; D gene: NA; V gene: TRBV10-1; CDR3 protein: CASSDGTAEQYF; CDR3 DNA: TGCGCCAGCAGTGATGGAACGGCGGAGCAGTACTTC
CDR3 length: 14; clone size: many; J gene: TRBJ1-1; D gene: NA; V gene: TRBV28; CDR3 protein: CASSPQGPNTEAFF; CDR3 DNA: TGTGCCAGCAGTCCCCAGGGACCGAACACTGAAGCTTTCTTT
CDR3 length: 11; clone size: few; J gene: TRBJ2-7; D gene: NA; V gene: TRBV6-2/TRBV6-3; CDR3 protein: CASGVLYEQYF; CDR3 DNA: TGTGCCAGCGGAGTTCTTTACGAGCAGTACTTC
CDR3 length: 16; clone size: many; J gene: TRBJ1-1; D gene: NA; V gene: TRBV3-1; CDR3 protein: CASSQEGDFGSTEAFF; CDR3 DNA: TGTGCCAGCAGCCAAGAGGGGGACTTTGGTTCCACTGAAGCTTTCTTT
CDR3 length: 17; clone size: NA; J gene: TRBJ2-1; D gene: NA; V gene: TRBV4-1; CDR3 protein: CASSQIFPGEPGNEQFF; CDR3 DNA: TGCGCCAGCAGCCAGATTTTCCCCGGAGAGCCCGGCAATGAGCAGTTCTTC
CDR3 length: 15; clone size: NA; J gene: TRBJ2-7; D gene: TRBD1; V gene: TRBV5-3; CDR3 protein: CASGSRDRGIYEQYF; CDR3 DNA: TGTGCCAGCGGCTCCCGGGACAGGGGCATCTACGAGCAGTACTTC
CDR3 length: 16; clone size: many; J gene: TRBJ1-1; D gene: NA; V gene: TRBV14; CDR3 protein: CASSHEPEMVNTEAFF; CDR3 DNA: TGTGCCAGCAGCCACGAGCCCGAAATGGTGAACACTGAAGCTTTCTTT
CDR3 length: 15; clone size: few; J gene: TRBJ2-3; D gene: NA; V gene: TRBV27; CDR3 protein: CASSGIEVNSDTQYF; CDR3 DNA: TGTGCCAGCAGTGGTATAGAAGTAAACTCAGATACGCAGTATTTT
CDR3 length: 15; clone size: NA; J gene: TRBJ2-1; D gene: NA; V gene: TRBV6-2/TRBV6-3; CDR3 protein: CASSEVGGSSFEQFF; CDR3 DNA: TGTGCCAGCAGTGAAGTGGGGGGTTCATCATTTGAGCAGTTCTTC
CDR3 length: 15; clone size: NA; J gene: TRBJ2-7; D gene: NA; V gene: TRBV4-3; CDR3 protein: CASSQERRSSYEQYF; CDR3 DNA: TGCGCCAGCAGCCAAGAGCGTCGGAGCTCCTACGAGCAGTACTTC
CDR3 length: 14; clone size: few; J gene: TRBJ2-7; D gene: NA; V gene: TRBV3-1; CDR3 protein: CASSQALRTYEQYF; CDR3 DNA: TGTGCCAGCAGCCAAGCCCTCCGAACCTACGAGCAGTACTTC
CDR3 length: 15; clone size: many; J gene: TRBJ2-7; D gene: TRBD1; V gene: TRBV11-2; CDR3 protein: CASSPPDRGMGEQYF; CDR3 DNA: TGTGCCAGCAGCCCCCCGGACAGGGGTATGGGCGAGCAGTACTTC
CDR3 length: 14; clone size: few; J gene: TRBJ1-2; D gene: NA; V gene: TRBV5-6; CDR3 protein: CASSLEEGYYGYTF; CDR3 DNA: TGTGCCAGCAGCTTGGAGGAGGGATACTATGGCTACACCTTC
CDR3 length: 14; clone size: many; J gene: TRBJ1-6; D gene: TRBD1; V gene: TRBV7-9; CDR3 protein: CASSKRTGHSPLHF; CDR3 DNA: TGTGCCAGCAGCAAACGGACAGGGCACTCACCCCTCCACTTT
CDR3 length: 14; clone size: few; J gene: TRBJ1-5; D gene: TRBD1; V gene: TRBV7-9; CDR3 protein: CASSNGTGDQPQHF; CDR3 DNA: TGTGCCAGCAGCAATGGGACAGGGGATCAGCCCCAGCATTTT
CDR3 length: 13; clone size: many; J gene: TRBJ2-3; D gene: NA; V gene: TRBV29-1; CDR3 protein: CSVEPPGTDTQYF; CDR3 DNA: TGCAGCGTTGAACCCCCGGGCACAGATACGCAGTATTTT
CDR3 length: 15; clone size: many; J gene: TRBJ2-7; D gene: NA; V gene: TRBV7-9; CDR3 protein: CASSLTGLTHYEQYF; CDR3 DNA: TGTGCCAGCAGCCTGACAGGCCTAACACACTACGAGCAGTACTTC
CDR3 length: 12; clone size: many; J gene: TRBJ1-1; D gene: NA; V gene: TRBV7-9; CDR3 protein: CASSFGSTEAFF; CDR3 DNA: TGTGCCAGCAGCTTTGGTAGCACTGAAGCTTTCTTT
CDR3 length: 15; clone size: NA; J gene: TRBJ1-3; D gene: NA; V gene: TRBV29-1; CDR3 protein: CSVEDSGTSGNTIYF; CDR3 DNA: TGCAGCGTTGAAGATAGTGGGACCTCTGGAAACACCATATATTTT
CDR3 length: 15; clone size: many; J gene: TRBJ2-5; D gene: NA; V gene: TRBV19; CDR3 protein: CASSAAPTSHETQYF; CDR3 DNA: TGTGCCAGTAGTGCAGCGCCGACTAGTCATGAGACCCAGTACTTC
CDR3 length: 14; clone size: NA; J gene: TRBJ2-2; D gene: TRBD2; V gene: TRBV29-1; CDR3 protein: CSVAGGRSTGELFF; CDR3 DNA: TGCAGCGTCGCGGGGGGGAGAAGCACCGGGGAGCTGTTTTTT
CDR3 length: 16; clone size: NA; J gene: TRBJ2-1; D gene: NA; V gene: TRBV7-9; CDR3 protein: CASSPPVGGEYNEQFF; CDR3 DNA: TGTGCCAGCAGCCCCCCCGTTGGCGGGGAGTACAATGAGCAGTTCTTC
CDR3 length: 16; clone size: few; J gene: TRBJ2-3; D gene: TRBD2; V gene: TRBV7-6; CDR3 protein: CASSLSLAGNTDTQYF; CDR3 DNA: TGTGCCAGCAGCTTAAGCCTAGCGGGGAACACAGATACGCAGTATTTT
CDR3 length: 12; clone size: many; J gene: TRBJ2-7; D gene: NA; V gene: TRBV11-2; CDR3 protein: CASSLMTHEQYF; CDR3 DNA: TGTGCCAGCAGCCTTATGACCCACGAGCAGTACTTC
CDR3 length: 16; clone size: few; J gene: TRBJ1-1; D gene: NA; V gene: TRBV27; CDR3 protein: CASSLKAAALNTEAFF; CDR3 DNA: TGTGCCAGCAGTTTAAAAGCAGCGGCCTTGAACACTGAAGCTTTCTTT
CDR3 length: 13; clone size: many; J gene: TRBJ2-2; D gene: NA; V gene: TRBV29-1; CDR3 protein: CSVDEGHGGELFF; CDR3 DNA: TGCAGCGTTGATGAGGGGCATGGCGGGGAGCTGTTTTTT